The 4 T cell receptor beta chains presented below share a single source sample, sequenced in a study of blood T cell repertoires in COVID-19. Assay used: immunoSEQ multiplex PCR; TCRdb lists only in-frame clones, some missing. The sample holds 70,000 or so clones, around 89% seen once. Sequencing used peripheral blood. These receptors all come from a human donor in a cohort sampled during active COVID-19.

The chain carries TRBV11-1 and TRBJ2-2; 7 positions match TRBD1. This CDR3 region has 16 residues. Germline loops: CDR1 SGHAT, CDR2 FQDESV (reference sequence). V shed 5 bases and J 1 base; nucleotides not matched to a gene: 7. Written as DNA, the CDR3 is TGTGCCAGCAGCCCCAGGACAGGTTTGAACACCGGGGAGCTGTTTTTT. Protein: CASSPRTGLNTGELFF.

The chain carries TRBV7-6 and TRBJ2-3, with 8 bases matching TRBD1. CDR3 length equals 16 residues. J gave up 0 bases and V 5 bases, and 7 bases lay outside the gene matches. Per the germline V gene, CDR1 is SGHVS and CDR2 is FNYEAQ. The CDR3, as DNA: TGTGCCAGCAGCCGGTTGGACAGGGCGAGCACAGATACGCAGTATTTT. This gives the protein CASSRLDRASTDTQYF.

The chain joins TRBV19 to TRBJ2-1; 13 bases line up with TRBD2. V shed 4 bases, J shed 0 bases, and the junction held 12 bases outside the gene matches. CDR3 size: 20 residues. Germline V lookup: CDR1 LNHDA, CDR2 SQIVND (reference sequence). The CDR3 here is CASSKSGLAGTQASYNEQFF. The DNA for the CDR3 is TGTGCCAGTAGTAAATCGGGACTAGCGGGAACTCAGGCCTCCTACAATGAGCAGTTCTTC.

The rearrangement uses TRBV10-3 and TRBJ2-7; tentative D call: TRBD2 (5 bases). CDR1 is ENHRY and CDR2 is SYGVKD in the germline V gene. CDR3 length: 15 amino acids. The V end lost 4 bases, the J end lost 6 bases, and 19 bases lay between the germline ends. The DNA of the CDR3 is TGTGCCATCAGTGCCCTAGATACCACGGGATCCGAGCAGTACTTC. This encodes CAISALDTTGSEQYF.